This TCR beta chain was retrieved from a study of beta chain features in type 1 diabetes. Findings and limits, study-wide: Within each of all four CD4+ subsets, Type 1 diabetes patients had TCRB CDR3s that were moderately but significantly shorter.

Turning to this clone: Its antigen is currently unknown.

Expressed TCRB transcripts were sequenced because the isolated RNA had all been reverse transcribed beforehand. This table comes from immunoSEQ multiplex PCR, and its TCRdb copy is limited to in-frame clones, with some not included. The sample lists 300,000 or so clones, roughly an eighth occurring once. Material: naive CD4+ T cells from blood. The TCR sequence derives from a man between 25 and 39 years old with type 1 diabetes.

The CDR3 loop is CASSVASFMNTEAFF. The CDR3 DNA is TGTGCCAGCAGCGTAGCGAGTTTCATGAACACTGAAGCTTTCTTT. The chain uses TRBV9 and TRBJ1-1; D is uncertain. V lost 0 bases and J 0 bases, leaving 9 bases between the germline ends. In germline, CDR1 is SGDLS, CDR2 YYNGEE. The CDR3 is made up of 15 amino acids.